This record covers a single T cell receptor beta chain. Its recognized antigen is unknown. Base-call qualities are not available, and no considerably larger clone is one nucleotide away. Samples from volunteer blood donors who had recovered from COVID-19 were contributed by a second Seattle source. Whole blood was collected in K2EDTA tubes by collaborating institutions according to the institutions' own protocols. Collaborator samples were shipped for TCRbeta analysis as frozen whole blood, isolated PBMCs, or DNA extracted from either sample type. The sample belongs to a study of blood T cell repertoires in COVID-19 (dated by TCRdb to 2020 to 2022). Describing the broader study: Samples from collaborators originated in the United States, Italy and Spain and spanned both the acute and convalescent phases of COVID-19. The prospective study material was composed of cDNA or gDNA derived from T cells, B-cell-depleted T cells, or PBMCs. Nearly every sample came with metadata listing a de-identified subject ID, COVID-19 status, age in years and sex. Deeply sampled blood TCRbeta repertoires from subjects exposed to, actively infected with, or recovered from COVID-19 were included in the dataset. The repertoires were released in a freely available public database meant as a resource for research on the immune response to SARS-CoV-2. HLA class I and class II types, where available, came from metadata supplied by the sample provider rather than from assay-based typing. Samples were obtained from the ongoing ImmuneRACE study (first 160 participants) and from some 1,300 subjects provided by 6 global collaborators.

TCRbeta CDR3 regions were amplified from genomic DNA by means of the immunoSEQ Assay, a bias-controlled multiplex PCR. As for the authors' bioinformatics: Within the assay, amplification of reference gene primers was used to estimate how many nucleated cells each sample contained. To quantify the absolute abundance of each unique TCRbeta CDR3 rearrangement, sequence reads were collapsed and filtered. Productive Simpson clonality was computed per sample as the square root of Simpson's diversity index over productive rearrangements. The source is immuneACCESS, and TCRdb retained only in-frame sequences with V and J called. Part of the clones is not carried over; for the studies checked, unresolved V genes explain less than half of this, and the remainder is unexplained. For V, J and clone size, that table is used; D and trimming come from the DNA. Recorded for this sample are fewer than 450,000 clones; around 91% of them occurred a single time. The top ten constitute around 3.3% of the sample.

In the germline V gene, CDR1 corresponds to SGHRS and CDR2 to YFSETQ. Unmatched junction bases come to 8, with V trimmed by 0 bases and J by 11 bases. Measured from the cysteine to the phenylalanine, the CDR3 is 17 residues long. The only DNA kept is the CDR3, 51 bases in frame from the first base. General conclusions and limits of the study: The amount of clinical and demographic metadata varied by source and participant and was provided uncurated.

The sample taken for sequencing was peripheral blood. This clonotype was obtained from a young woman who had recovered from COVID-19. The V gene is TRBV5-1 and the J gene is TRBJ2-1; 16 nucleotides in the junction match TRBD2. The DNA reads TGCGCCAGCAGCTTGGAGAACCCGGGACTAGCGGGAGGGAAGCAGTTCTTC. Its protein reads: CASSLENPGLAGGKQFF.